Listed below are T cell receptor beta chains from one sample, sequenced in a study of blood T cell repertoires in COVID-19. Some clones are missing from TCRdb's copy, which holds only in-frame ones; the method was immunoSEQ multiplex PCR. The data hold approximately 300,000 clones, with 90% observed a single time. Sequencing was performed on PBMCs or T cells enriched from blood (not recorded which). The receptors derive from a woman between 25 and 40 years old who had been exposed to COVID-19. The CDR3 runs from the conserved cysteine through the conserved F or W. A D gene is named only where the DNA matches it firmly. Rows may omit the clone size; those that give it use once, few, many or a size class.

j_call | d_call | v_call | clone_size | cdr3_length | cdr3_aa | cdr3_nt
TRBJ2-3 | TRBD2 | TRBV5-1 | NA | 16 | CASSPGGAVVTDTQYF | TGCGCCAGCAGCCCCGGGGGGGCCGTGGTTACAGATACGCAGTATTTT
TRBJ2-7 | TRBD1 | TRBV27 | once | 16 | CASSFRGLRSSYEQYF | TGTGCCAGCAGTTTTAGGGGGCTTAGGAGCTCCTACGAGCAGTACTTC
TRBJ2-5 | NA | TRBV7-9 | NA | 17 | CASSSPAGRGIEETQYF | TGTGCCAGCAGCTCGCCTGCAGGACGGGGGATTGAAGAGACCCAGTACTTC
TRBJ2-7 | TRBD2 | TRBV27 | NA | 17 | CASSRVGVTSGSYEQYF | TGTGCCAGCAGTCGGGTGGGGGTGACTAGCGGGTCCTACGAGCAGTACTTC
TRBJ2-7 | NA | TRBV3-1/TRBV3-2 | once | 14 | CASSPGLFSYEQYF | TGTGCCAGCAGTCCTGGACTATTTTCCTACGAGCAGTACTTC
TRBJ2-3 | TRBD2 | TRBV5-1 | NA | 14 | CASGTSGGTNTQYF | TGCGCCAGTGGGACTAGCGGGGGGACTAATACGCAGTATTTT
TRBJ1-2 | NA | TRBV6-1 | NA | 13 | CASSDRGTGGYTF | TGTGCCAGCAGTGATCGGGGGACGGGTGGCTACACCTTC
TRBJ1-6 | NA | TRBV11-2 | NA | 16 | CASSLVESRRNSPLHF | TGTGCCAGCAGCTTAGTTGAGAGCAGGAGGAATTCACCCCTCCACTTT
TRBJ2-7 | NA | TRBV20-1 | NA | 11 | CSARDQNEQYF | TGCAGTGCTAGAGATCAAAACGAGCAGTACTTC
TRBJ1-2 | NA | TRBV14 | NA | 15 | CASSQDQGRPYGYTF | TGTGCCAGCAGCCAAGATCAGGGGCGGCCCTATGGCTACACCTTC
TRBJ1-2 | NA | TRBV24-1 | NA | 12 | CATSDSDSGLTF | TGTGCCACCAGTGATTCGGACAGCGGTCTCACCTTC
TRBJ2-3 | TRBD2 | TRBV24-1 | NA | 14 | CATSGGRVPDTQYF | TGTGCCACCAGTGGAGGGAGGGTTCCAGATACGCAGTATTTT
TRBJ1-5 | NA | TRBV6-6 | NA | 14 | CASSYEGVNQPQHF | TGTGCCAGCAGTTACGAGGGGGTAAATCAGCCCCAGCATTTT
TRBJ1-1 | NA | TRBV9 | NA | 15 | CASSVDPLSNTEAFF | TGTGCCAGCAGCGTAGATCCTTTATCGAACACTGAAGCTTTCTTT
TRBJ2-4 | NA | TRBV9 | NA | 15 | CASSAVGDRGNIQYF | TGTGCCAGCAGCGCCGTAGGGGATAGGGGAAACATTCAGTACTTC
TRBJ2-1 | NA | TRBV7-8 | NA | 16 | CASSLVLGGLTDEQFF | TGTGCCAGCAGCTTAGTCTTGGGGGGGCTTACGGATGAGCAGTTCTTC
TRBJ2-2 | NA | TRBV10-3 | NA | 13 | CAISEIGGGELFF | TGTGCCATCAGTGAGATAGGCGGCGGGGAGCTGTTTTTT
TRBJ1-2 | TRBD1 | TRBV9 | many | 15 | CASSVETGGNYGYTF | TGTGCCAGCAGCGTAGAGACAGGGGGCAACTATGGCTACACCTTC
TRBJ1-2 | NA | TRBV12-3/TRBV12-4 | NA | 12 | CASSFMEYGYTF | TGTGCCAGCAGTTTTATGGAGTATGGCTACACCTTC
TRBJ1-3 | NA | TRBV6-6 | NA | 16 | CASSYYVGAAGNTIYF | TGTGCCAGCAGTTACTATGTTGGGGCTGCCGGAAACACCATATATTTT
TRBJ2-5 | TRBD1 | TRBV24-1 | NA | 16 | CATSDSGTGSRETQYF | TGTGCCACCAGTGACTCGGGGACAGGGAGTCGAGAGACCCAGTACTTC
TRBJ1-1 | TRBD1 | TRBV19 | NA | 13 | CASSDTGDTEAFF | TGTGCCAGTAGTGACACAGGGGACACTGAAGCTTTCTTT
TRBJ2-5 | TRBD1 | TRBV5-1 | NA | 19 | CASSFPPFPGTAFQETQYF | TGCGCCAGCAGCTTCCCACCATTCCCCGGGACAGCTTTTCAAGAGACCCAGTACTTC
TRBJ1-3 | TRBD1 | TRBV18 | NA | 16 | CASSPPDRDSGNTIYF | TGTGCCAGCTCACCACCGGACAGGGACTCTGGAAACACCATATATTTT
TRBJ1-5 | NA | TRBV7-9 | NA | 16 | CASSLTGGKGNQPQHF | TGTGCCAGCAGCTTGACAGGTGGAAAAGGCAATCAGCCCCAGCATTTT
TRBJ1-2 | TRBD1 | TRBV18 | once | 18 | CASSPPFHRQGGFYGYTF | TGTGCCAGCTCACCACCCTTCCATCGACAGGGTGGATTCTATGGCTACACCTTC
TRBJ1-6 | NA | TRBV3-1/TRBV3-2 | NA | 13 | CASSPGHRSPLHF | TGTGCCAGCAGCCCGGGACACCGTTCACCCCTCCACTTT
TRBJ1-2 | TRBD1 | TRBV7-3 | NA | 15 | CASSPTGDSSYGYTF | TGTGCCAGCAGCCCCACCGGGGACAGCTCCTATGGCTACACCTTC
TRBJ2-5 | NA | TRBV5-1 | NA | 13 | CASSLSGKETQYF | TGCGCCAGCAGCTTATCAGGGAAGGAGACCCAGTACTTC
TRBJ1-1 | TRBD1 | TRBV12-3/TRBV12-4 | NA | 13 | CASSWDRGNEAFF | TGTGCCAGCAGTTGGGACAGGGGCAATGAAGCTTTCTTT
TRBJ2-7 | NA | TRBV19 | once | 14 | CASNGQSTSYEQYF | TGTGCCAGCAACGGACAGTCGACCTCCTACGAGCAGTACTTC
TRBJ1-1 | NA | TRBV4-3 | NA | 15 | CASSQERSVNTEAFF | TGCGCCAGCAGCCAAGAGCGTAGTGTGAACACTGAAGCTTTCTTT